This T cell receptor (beta chain) was found in a study of CD8+ T cells in alopecia areata. On the study more broadly: Patients received oral tofacitinib, 5 to 10 mg twice daily, for moderate-to-severe alopecia areata. Study results and caveats: Scalp clonality decreased significantly with tofacitinib, and so did expanded CD8+ clones among the top 100. Sequences from scalp samples also cover resident alphabeta T cells of normal skin.

RNA, once extracted, was reverse transcribed into cDNA for use as the sequencing template. The assay was immunoSEQ multiplex PCR, and TCRdb's table has in-frame clones only and misses some. This sample has 90,000 to 130,000 clones, with roughly 55% found just once. Notes on this clone: The antigen is not known.

Germline V gene lookup returns CDR1 SEHNR and CDR2 FQNEAQ (reference sequence). The trim removed 5 bases at V and 5 bases at J, leaving 8 bases unmatched. This CDR3 region has 15 residues. The treatment here: oral pan-JAK inhibitor, 5-10 mg twice daily. The chain is built from TRBV7-9 and TRBJ1-5; 8 bases fit TRBD1. The input for sequencing was CD8+ T cells sorted from blood, taken at week 24, from a patient treated with tofacitinib. This sequence was found in a human donor with alopecia areata. For the CDR3, the DNA is TGTGCCAGCAGCGAGGGGACAGGACCCTATCAGCCCCAGCATTTT. The encoded protein is CASSEGTGPYQPQHF.